These 2 T cell receptor beta chains were sequenced from one sample in a study of molecular identifiers for immune sequencing clone quantification. TCRdb re-called the PCR reads with MiXCR, one entry per CDR3 protein. Of tens of thousands of distinct CDR3 sequences listed, roughly 19% are singletons. The sample was naive CD8+ T cells from blood, with Jurkat cell RNA spiked in. Specified subset: FACS-sorted CD8+CD4-CCR7+CD45RA+ naive T cells. The receptors originated from a human donor in good health. Some libraries in this study had Jurkat cell RNA spiked in.

To note about this clonotype: This likely comes from a read error, as the CDR3 has no conserved phenylalanine or tryptophan at its end. The DNA is omitted, as the CDR3 cannot be located on it reliably, and the CDR3 follows TCRdb's listing. The V and J genes are TRBV29-1 and TRBJ1-3. 12 amino acids form the CDR3, both terminal residues included. The V gene's germline CDR1 is SQVTM and CDR2 ANQGSEA. The chain's CDR3 is CSVRVSGNTIHL.

At least ten counts were recorded for this clonotype. The V and J genes are TRBV12-3 or TRBV12-4 and TRBJ2-1; D is ambiguous. Trimming removed 3 bases at V and 9 bases at J, with 9 bases between. CDR3 length: 12 residues. This CDR3 reads CASSFLGIEQFF. The CDR3 DNA follows: TGTGCCAGCAGTTTTCTGGGCATTGAGCAGTTCTTC.